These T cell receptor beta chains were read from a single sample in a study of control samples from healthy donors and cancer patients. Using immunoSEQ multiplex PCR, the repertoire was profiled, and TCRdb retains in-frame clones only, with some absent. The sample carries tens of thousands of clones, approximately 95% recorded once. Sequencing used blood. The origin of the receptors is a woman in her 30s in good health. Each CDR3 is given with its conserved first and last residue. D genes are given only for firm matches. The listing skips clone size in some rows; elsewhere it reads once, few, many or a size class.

CATSESSTDTQYF,TGTGCCACCAGTGAGTCTAGCACAGATACGCAGTATTTT,13,-,TRBV24-1,TRBJ2-3,-
CASSLGSTDTQYF,TGTGCCAGCTCACTGGGGTCCACAGATACGCAGTATTTT,13,-,TRBV18,TRBJ2-3,-
CATSDWSSGLTGELFF,TGTGCCACCAGTGATTGGTCTAGCGGCCTAACCGGGGAGCTGTTTTTT,16,TRBD2,TRBV24-1,TRBJ2-2,-
CASREQSGGPVGQYF,TGTGCCAGCAGAGAACAGAGCGGGGGCCCCGTCGGGCAGTACTTC,15,TRBD2,TRBV2,TRBJ2-7,-
CASSARQGVRSPLHF,TGTGCCAGCAGTGCCAGACAGGGGGTTAGATCACCCCTCCACTTT,15,TRBD1,TRBV6-4,TRBJ1-6,-
CASSLTYGSTDTQYF,TGTGCCAGCAGCCTTACCTATGGCTCCACAGATACGCAGTATTTT,15,-,TRBV7-9,TRBJ2-3,-
CASSYRQGARETQYF,TGTGCCAGCAGTTACCGGCAGGGGGCGAGGGAGACCCAGTACTTC,15,TRBD1,TRBV6-2/TRBV6-3,TRBJ2-5,-
CASSAGTSGSYEQYF,TGTGCCAGCAGCGCCGGGACTAGCGGGTCCTACGAGCAGTACTTC,15,TRBD2,TRBV5-4,TRBJ2-7,-
CASSFWGPLNTEAFF,TGTGCCAGTAGTTTTTGGGGCCCCCTGAACACTGAAGCTTTCTTT,15,-,TRBV19,TRBJ1-1,-
CASSYDTEAFF,TGTGCCAGCAGTTATGACACTGAAGCTTTCTTT,11,-,TRBV6-5,TRBJ1-1,-
CASSERAGVSGEQYF,TGTGCCAGCAGCGAGAGAGCGGGAGTGTCGGGGGAGCAGTACTTC,15,TRBD2,TRBV7-2,TRBJ2-7,few
CASSAGRVSYGYTF,TGTGCCAGCAGTGCAGGGAGGGTTAGCTATGGCTACACCTTC,14,-,TRBV2,TRBJ1-2,-
CASSERNEQYF,TGTGCCAGCAGTGAAAGAAATGAGCAGTACTTC,11,-,TRBV2,TRBJ2-7,-
CASSLATGNGYGYTF,TGTGCCAGCAGCTTGGCGACAGGGAATGGCTATGGCTACACCTTC,15,TRBD1,TRBV5-4,TRBJ1-2,-
CATSRSGMGTEAFF,TGTGCCACCAGCAGATCAGGGATGGGCACTGAAGCTTTCTTT,14,-,TRBV15,TRBJ1-1,-
CASSPLAGSNTGELFF,TGCGCCAGCAGCCCCCTGGCGGGTTCGAACACCGGGGAGCTGTTTTTT,16,-,TRBV5-1,TRBJ2-2,-